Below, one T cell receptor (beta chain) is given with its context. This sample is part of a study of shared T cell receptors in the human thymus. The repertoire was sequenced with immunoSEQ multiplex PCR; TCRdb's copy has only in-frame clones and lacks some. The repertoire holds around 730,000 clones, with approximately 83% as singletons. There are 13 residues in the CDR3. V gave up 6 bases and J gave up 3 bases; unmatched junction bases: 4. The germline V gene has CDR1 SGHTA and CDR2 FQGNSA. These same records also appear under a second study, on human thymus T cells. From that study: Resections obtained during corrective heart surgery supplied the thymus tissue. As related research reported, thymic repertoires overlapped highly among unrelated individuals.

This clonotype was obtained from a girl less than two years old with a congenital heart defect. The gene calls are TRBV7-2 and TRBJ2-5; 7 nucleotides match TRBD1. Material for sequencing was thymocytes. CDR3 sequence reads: CASRGQTKETQYF. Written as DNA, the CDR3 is TGTGCCAGCAGGGGACAGACTAAAGAGACCCAGTACTTC.